This paragraph covers one T cell receptor beta chain sequence. The antigen is not known. This sample is part of a study of shared clonotypes between healthy human individuals. Overall study context: The donor group consisted of a couple of women and a few men, aged 18 to 49. Study findings and constraints: Naive CD4 clonotypes overlapped across a handful of donors at roughly 5.1%. Deeper or shallower sequencing was expected to change how clonotypes are shared among donors.

Germline CDR1 reads SGHRS; CDR2 reads YFSETQ. The V gene end was trimmed by 3 bases and the J gene end by 8 bases; junction bases not matched to a gene: 8. The CDR3 runs to 16 residues. TCRdb's table, derived via immunoSEQ multiplex PCR, lists solely in-frame clones and lacks some. This table holds more than 2 million clones, approximately 96% found once. The sequence was collected from a man aged 18 to 35 in good health. This chain uses TRBV5-1 with TRBJ2-1, with 13 bases lining up with TRBD2. Sequencing was performed on naive CD4+ T cells sorted from blood. As for subset: CD45RA+ positively selected. In nucleotides, the CDR3 is TGCGCCAGCAGCTGGTCCGGGACTAGCGGGATCGATGAGCAGTTCTTC. As protein: CASSWSGTSGIDEQFF.